The clone carrying this TCR beta chain was found a few times. Its antigen remains unidentified. This sample stems from a study of T cells in tumors after PD-1 blockade. Background on the study: Patients received pembrolizumab 200 mg every 3 weeks or cemiplimab 350 mg every 2 weeks. A subset received ongoing vismodegib 150 mg daily alongside anti-PD-1 therapy. Mean per blood sample: 95,000 to 130,000 templates (roughly 21,000-270,000), roughly 34,000 unique clonotypes.

Study outcomes and limitations: Roughly two fifths of tumor TCR clonotypes were also found in blood.

This CDR3 region has 14 residues. Trimming stripped 2 bases from V and 4 bases from J, with 11 bases between. CDR1 is SEHNR and CDR2 is FQNEAQ in the germline V gene (reference sequence). Some clones are missing from TCRdb's copy, which holds only in-frame ones; the method was immunoSEQ multiplex PCR. The table records around 60,000 clones, 80% of them present only once. This TCR came from a human donor with basal cell carcinoma. Sequenced here: PBMCs, sampled before anti-PD-1 treatment. This sequence joins TRBV7-9 and TRBJ1-2; a possible D gene is TRBD1 (5 bases). CDR3 coding DNA: TGTGCCAGCAGCTTACAGGGAGGGACCTATGGCTACACCTTC. It translates to CASSLQGGTYGYTF.